The 13 T cell receptor beta chains listed next were all sequenced from one sample in a study of CD4+ T cells in melanoma. The data were produced by immunoSEQ multiplex PCR, yet TCRdb's version contains in-frame clones alone and is incomplete. Of about 55,000 clones in the sample, over 60% are singletons; the top ten hold around 4.8%. The sample consisted of tumor tissue. The receptor set was obtained from a human donor with melanoma.

This clone was detected many times. The chain employs TRBV19 and TRBJ1-5; no clear D gene. The CDR3 length is 14 residues. The V end lost 2 bases, the J end lost 6 bases, and 11 bases lay between the germline ends. Germline assignment: CDR1 LNHDA and CDR2 SQIVND (reference sequence). For the CDR3, the DNA is TGTGCCAGTAGTATATTTTCTGCGGGTCAGCCCCAGCATTTT. Protein sequence: CASSIFSAGQPQHF.

The chain links TRBV29-1 to TRBJ2-3; 10 bases map to TRBD2. Germline V gene sequence: CDR1 SQVTM, CDR2 ANQGSEA. The trim removed 1 base at V and 2 bases at J, leaving 15 bases unmatched. The CDR3 has 19 residues. As DNA, the CDR3 is TGCAGCGTTGAAGGTCCAAGCGGGGGGGCCGGGCAGAACACAGATACGCAGTATTTT. As protein: CSVEGPSGGAGQNTDTQYF.

In regard to this clone: Other DNA sequences in this specimen translate into the identical CDR3. The chain links TRBV18 to TRBJ1-1; D unresolved. Germline CDR1 reads KGHSH; CDR2 reads LQKENI. The CDR3 totals 13 residues. V lost 3 bases, J lost 3 bases, and 8 bases lay in between. CDR3 loop: CASSPRQDTEAFF. CDR3 bases: TGTGCCAGCTCACCTCGTCAGGACACTGAAGCTTTCTTT.

The chain links TRBV5-1 to TRBJ1-4; weak D call: TRBD1 (5 bases). The CDR3 is 13 amino acids. The germline V gene encodes CDR1 SGHRS and CDR2 YFSETQ. V was trimmed by 7 bases and J by 8 bases, leaving 15 bases between them. CDR3 residues: CASGGGVGEKLFF. DNA of the CDR3: TGCGCCAGCGGCGGGGGGGTCGGCGAAAAACTGTTTTTT.

This clone was recorded a few times. This chain connects TRBV30 to TRBJ2-1; D is undetermined. The CDR3 runs to 13 residues. Trimming cost V 2 bases and J 2 bases, with 7 bases left between them. Per the germline V gene, CDR1 is GTSNPN and CDR2 is SVGIG (reference sequence). The CDR3 bases are TGTGCCTGGAGTCCGAGGACCTACAATGAGCAGTTCTTC. This translates into CAWSPRTYNEQFF.

This chain joins TRBV7-9 and TRBJ1-1; D ambiguous. CDR1 is SEHNR, CDR2 FQNEAQ, per germline (reference sequence). Between the trimmed V and J ends, which lost 2 bases and 0 bases, there was a span of 4 bases. CDR3 length equals 13 residues. The CDR3 is CASSLILNTEAFF. DNA for the CDR3: TGTGCCAGCAGCTTAATATTGAACACTGAAGCTTTCTTT.

A single count supports this clone. The chain couples TRBV6-6 to TRBJ2-6; D gene uncertain. Trimming removed 6 bases from V and 1 base from J, with 10 bases in between. The CDR3 spans 15 residues. The germline V gene encodes CDR1 MNHNY and CDR2 SVGAGI (reference sequence). The CDR3 loop reads CASSLHRSGANVLTF. DNA of the CDR3: TGTGCCAGCAGCCTACACCGATCTGGGGCCAACGTCCTGACTTTC.

The chain employs TRBV6-6 and TRBJ1-2; D may be TRBD1 (6 bases). The germline V gene encodes CDR1 MNHNY and CDR2 SVGAGI (reference sequence). The CDR3 sequence is 12 residues long. Trimming removed 2 bases at V and 7 bases at J, with 8 bases between. The CDR3 here is CASSYGGGGYTF. The CDR3 DNA is TGTGCCAGCAGTTACGGAGGGGGTGGCTACACCTTC.

This chain joins TRBV6-6 and TRBJ1-6; D is unresolved. Trimming took 0 bases from V and 7 from J, leaving 10 bases between them. From germline, CDR1 is MNHNY and CDR2 SVGAGI (reference sequence). The CDR3 runs to 15 residues. DNA for the CDR3: TGTGCCAGCAGTTACTCTCCAGGCCCGAATTCACCCCTCCACTTT. Translation: CASSYSPGPNSPLHF.

This sequence joins TRBV27 and TRBJ1-2, with 9 nucleotides matching TRBD1. Germline assignment: CDR1 MNHEY and CDR2 SMNVEV (reference sequence). Unmatched junction bases numbered 7, after V lost 3 bases and J lost 8 bases. The CDR3 has 14 amino acids. CDR3 bases: TGTGCCAGCAGTTTGAGGGGACAGGGTACCGGCTACACCTTC. It specifies CASSLRGQGTGYTF.

The chain couples TRBV5-1 to TRBJ1-1; the D gene is possibly TRBD1 (5 bases). Germline lookup yields CDR1 SGHRS and CDR2 YFSETQ. The CDR3 sequence is 14 residues long. Deletions cut 0 bases from V and 1 base from J, with 7 bases between. CDR3 sequence reads: CASSLDRPNTEAFF. In nucleotides, the CDR3 is TGCGCCAGCAGCTTGGACAGGCCGAACACTGAAGCTTTCTTT.

V and J are TRBV6-5 and TRBJ1-2; 8 nucleotides line up with TRBD1. Trimming at V came to 6 bases and at J to 2 bases, leaving 5 bases not matched to a gene. This CDR3 region has 14 residues. Germline CDR1 is MNHEY and CDR2 is SVGAGI. The CDR3 loop is CASRRGQGNYGYTF. The CDR3 DNA reads as TGTGCCAGCAGGCGAGGACAGGGAAACTATGGCTACACCTTC.

This clone has only a few counts. The chain uses TRBV5-1 and TRBJ1-2; no clear D. CDR3 length equals 14 residues. Germline CDR1 SGHRS, CDR2 YFSETQ. V was clipped by 0 bases and J by 2 bases, with 8 bases between them. The CDR3 sequence is CASSLAGANYGYTF. The CDR3 DNA sequence: TGCGCCAGCAGCTTGGCCGGAGCAAACTATGGCTACACCTTC.